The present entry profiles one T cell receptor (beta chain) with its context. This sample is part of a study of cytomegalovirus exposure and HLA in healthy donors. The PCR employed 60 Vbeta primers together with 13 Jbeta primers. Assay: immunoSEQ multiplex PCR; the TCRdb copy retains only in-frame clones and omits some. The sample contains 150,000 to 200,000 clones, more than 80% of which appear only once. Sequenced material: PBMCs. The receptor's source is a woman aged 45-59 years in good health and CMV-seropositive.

The CDR3 sequence: CASSLGSQRITDTQYF. The CDR3 nucleotides are TGTGCCAGCAGCTTGGGAAGCCAGCGGATCACAGATACGCAGTATTTT. The rearrangement joins TRBV5-4 to TRBJ2-3; maybe TRBD2 (5 bases). Germline CDR1 reads SGHNT; CDR2 reads YYREEE (reference sequence). CDR3 length: 16 amino acids. V lost 0 bases, J lost 2 bases, and 13 bases lay in between.